This T cell receptor beta chain was sequenced in a study of graft-versus-host responses after intestinal transplantation. Plating of roughly 200,000 CFSE-labeled responder cells was done together with roughly 200,000 irradiated, violet-dye-labeled stimulator cells. Using immunoSEQ multiplex PCR, the repertoire was profiled, and TCRdb retains in-frame clones only, with some absent. The sample consists of approximately 15,000 clones, approximately 38% of them appearing once. Germline CDR1 SEHNR, CDR2 FQNEAQ (reference sequence). V lost 5 bases and J lost 2; bases outside the gene matches: 4. CDR3 size: 14 residues.

The sample here was alloreactive CD8+ T cells from a mixed lymphocyte reaction culture, taken before intestinal transplant. Specified subset: CFSE-low proliferating T cells sorted from approximately 6-day pre-transplant mixed lymphocyte reaction (GvH or HvG direction). This rearrangement joins TRBV7-9 to TRBJ2-7; 9 bases line up with TRBD1. The sequence was obtained from a human patient who received an intestinal transplant. This CDR3 is CASSRTGATYEQYF. The CDR3 DNA sequence: TGTGCCAGCAGCCGGACAGGGGCGACCTACGAGCAGTACTTC.